This TCR beta chain is drawn from a study of identical twins (dated by TCRdb to 2016 to 2017). As for the study more broadly: To test whether fetal clonotypes persist, the study used deep sequencing on TCR alpha and beta repertoires from monozygotic twins, unrelated adults of various ages, and cord blood. To rule out contamination, the twin experiments were replicated at different times with different library preparation protocols.

All donors were healthy Caucasians. There are a few counts of this clonotype. Its antigen is unknown. Nothing much larger sits one base from this clone, and base qualities are not available. The CDR3 contains 16 residues, cysteine and phenylalanine counted. Only CDR3 DNA is held: 48 bases, read in frame from base 1. Cut back by 2 bases and 0 bases, the V and J ends lie 11 bases apart. In the germline V gene, CDR1 corresponds to LGHNA and CDR2 to YNFKEQ. Study-wide findings and limitations: Compared with coincidental sharing between unrelated individuals, out-of-frame TCR alpha sequences shared between twins showed an excess of sequences with low generation probability. Out-of-frame TCR alpha sharing in monozygotic twins was systematically underestimated by recombination models, whereas sharing between unrelated individuals was in agreement with the recombination models. Zero-insertion analyses could be partly confounded by invariant T cells such as MAIT and iNKT, though diverse VJ usage argued against such confounding for most clonotypes. Conclusions relied on cross-sectional statistical analysis, since the same donors could not be followed over many years. Abundant cord blood beta clonotypes carried fewer insertions; young adult naive repertoires showed a weaker similar trend, while memory repertoires showed none. A weaker excess of twin sharing was found in beta out-of-frame sequences because the signal-to-noise ratio was lowered by fewer shared sequences.

Libraries were prepared through 5' RACE. Sequencer: Illumina HiSeq 2000. Template switching introduced a universal primer binding site; the final cDNA contained a unique molecular identifier, enabling accurate counting of TCR cDNA molecules. First-strand cDNA for TCR alpha and beta chains was synthesized from specific primers in the conserved constant-segment region. To control for contamination, each cDNA library was double barcoded with a SMART-Mk sample barcode plus Illumina barcodes. TruSeq adapter sequences, together with Illumina sample barcodes, were added in two successive PCR steps. The TCR alpha and beta cDNA libraries were sequenced on the Illumina HiSeq platform using custom primers. The authors' analysis ran thus. MiGEC was used to process raw reads and extract unique molecular identifiers, and MiXCR was used to find CDR3 positions. Recombination models were inferred per individual with the repgenHMM and IGoR tools using an EM algorithm. The tcR package in R was used for shared clonotype analysis, with sharing normalized by the product of cloneset sizes. Out-of-frame nonproductive sequences were analyzed to study raw recombination free of thymic and clonal selection effects. TCRdb reprocessed the public reads (quality trimming at Q25 with fastp, clone calling with MiXCR) and kept in-frame beta chains. Rows with one shared CDR3 protein collapse into an entry with the most common genes and DNA. In this record, the V and J calls reflect TCRdb's handling and not the investigators' own analysis. Within this sample are 1,800,000 or so distinct CDR3 sequences, with about 30% of them counted one time only. The ten largest make up about 0.3% of the sample.

Sequences were obtained from cord blood. The V gene is TRBV4-2 and the J gene is TRBJ2-1; the D segment cannot be called with confidence. The sequence was obtained from a newborn girl in good health. CDR3 protein: CASSQNLQSSYNEQFF. The DNA sequence is TGTGCCAGCAGCCAAAACTTACAGAGCTCCTACAATGAGCAGTTCTTC.